These 29 T cell receptor beta chains share one sample of origin, sequenced in a study of T cells in localized non-small cell lung cancer. TCRdb's table, derived via immunoSEQ multiplex PCR, lists solely in-frame clones and lacks some. The table records about 36,000 clones, approximately 90% of them present only once. The input for sequencing was peripheral blood, taken before any cancer treatment. The receptor set was obtained from a woman aged 35 to 75 with stage I lung adenocarcinoma.

The chain uses TRBV30 and TRBJ2-7; D gene uncertain. This CDR3 region has 13 residues. From germline, CDR1 is GTSNPN and CDR2 SVGIG (reference sequence). V lost 3 bases to trimming and J lost 0 bases, with 9 bases between them. The CDR3 here is CAWSPWASYEQYF. As DNA, the CDR3 is TGTGCCTGGAGCCCCTGGGCCTCCTACGAGCAGTACTTC. Based on the CDR3 plus reference TRBV30 and TRBJ2-7, the full variable domain is SQTIHQWPATLVQPVGSPLSLECTVEGTSNPNLYWYRQAAGRGLQLLFYSVGIGQISSEVPQNLSASRPQDRQFILSSKKLLLSDSGFYLCAWSPWASYEQYFGPGTRLTVT.

This clone was recorded once. The rearrangement joins TRBV5-5 to TRBJ1-3, with D unresolved. Germline values: CDR1 SGHKS, CDR2 YYEKEE (reference sequence). This CDR3 comprises 14 residues. V shed 4 bases and J shed 5 bases, with 13 bases lying between them. The CDR3 DNA is TGTGCCAGCAGCCTCCCCTACTTAAGAAACACCATATATTTT. Protein product: CASSLPYLRNTIYF.

This chain joins TRBV5-1 and TRBJ2-2, with D hard to call. Germline V lookup: CDR1 SGHRS, CDR2 YFSETQ. V shed 2 bases and J shed 6 bases, with 8 bases lying between them. CDR3 size: 13 residues. The DNA of the CDR3 is TGCGCCAGCAGCTTAGTCTCCTCCGGGGAGCTGTTTTTT. Translated, it gives CASSLVSSGELFF.

CDR3 in DNA: TGTGCCAGCAGTGAAGAGGTAGCGGATGAGCAGTTCTTC. It is translated as CASSEEVADEQFF. The V and J genes are TRBV2 and TRBJ2-1; D possibly corresponds to TRBD2 (6 bases). Trimming took off 1 base at V and 8 bases at J, with 9 bases between the two ends. The CDR3 loop spans 13 amino acids. The germline gives CDR1 SNHLY, CDR2 FYNNEI. Drawing the rest from reference TRBV2 and TRBJ2-1, the complete variable domain is EPEVTQTPSHQVTQMGQEVILRCVPISNHLYFYWYRQILGQKVEFLVSFYNNEISEKSEIFDDQFSVERPDGSNFTLKIRSTKLEDSAMYFCASSEEVADEQFFGPGTRLTVL.

The chain is built from TRBV7-2 and TRBJ1-5; 7 bases map to TRBD1. The CDR3 has 15 amino acids. J lost 3 bases, V lost 4 bases, and 6 bases had no gene match. Looked up from germline, CDR1 is SGHTA and CDR2 is FQGNSA. The CDR3 reads CASSWDSVFNQPQHF. The DNA of the CDR3 is TGTGCCAGCAGCTGGGACAGCGTCTTCAATCAGCCCCAGCATTTT.

The chain couples TRBV5-5 to TRBJ1-3; weak D call: TRBD1 (5 bases). The V end lost 3 bases, the J end lost 0 bases, and 7 bases lay between the germline ends. From germline, CDR1 is SGHKS and CDR2 YYEKEE (reference sequence). The CDR3 extends over 14 amino acids. The chain's CDR3 is CASSSTASGNTIYF. DNA of the CDR3: TGTGCCAGCAGCTCGACAGCCTCTGGAAACACCATATATTTT.

The CDR3 DNA follows: TGTGCCAGCAGCTCGAACAGCCTTGGCTACACCTTC. Protein product: CASSSNSLGYTF. The rearrangement joins TRBV5-6 to TRBJ1-2, with unresolved D. CDR3 length: 12 amino acids. In germline, CDR1 is SGHDT, CDR2 YYEEEE. The V and J ends lost 3 bases and 7 bases respectively, with 10 bases between them.

The chain combines TRBV18 with TRBJ1-6; 9 bases align to TRBD1. The J segment lost 10 bases and the V segment lost 3 bases, leaving 16 bases of the junction unmatched. CDR3 length: 18 amino acids. Germline lookup yields CDR1 KGHSH and CDR2 LQKENI. The CDR3: CASSPLEPGQGMDSPLHF. The DNA of the CDR3 is TGTGCCAGCTCACCCCTAGAGCCGGGACAGGGAATGGACTCACCCCTCCACTTT.

V gene TRBV4-1 combines with J gene TRBJ1-2, with TRBD1 as a possible D gene (5 bases). Trimming left V 0 bases short and J 2 bases short, with 13 bases between. Germline CDR1 is MGHRA and CDR2 is YSYEKL. The CDR3 consists of 16 residues. The CDR3 sequence is CASSQDYPTENYGYTF. The CDR3 bases are TGCGCCAGCAGCCAAGACTACCCGACAGAGAACTATGGCTACACCTTC.

V and J are TRBV2 and TRBJ2-1, with D tentatively TRBD1 (6 bases). Trimming removed 7 bases from V and 5 bases from J, with 15 bases in between. Per germline, CDR1 SNHLY and CDR2 FYNNEI. The CDR3 runs to 14 residues. CDR3 in DNA: TGTGCCAGCAATGGGCAGGGGACCCACAATGAGCAGTTCTTC. Its protein is CASNGQGTHNEQFF.

The rearrangement uses TRBV11-3 and TRBJ1-2, with D possibly matching TRBD1 (5 bases). The CDR3 has 13 residues. The ends were cut back, 5 bases at V and 5 bases at J, with 12 bases in the middle. Looked up from germline, CDR1 is SGHNT and CDR2 is YENEEA. The CDR3 protein is CASSPGGGYGYTF. CDR3 in DNA: TGTGCCAGCAGCCCCGGTGGGGGTTATGGCTACACCTTC.

The chain recombines TRBV27 with TRBJ2-7; 10 bases line up with TRBD1. Unmatched junction bases numbered 10, after V lost 6 bases and J lost 5 bases. Germline V gene lookup returns CDR1 MNHEY and CDR2 SMNVEV (reference sequence). The CDR3 loop spans 15 amino acids. CDR3 sequence reads: CASSSTGGAFNEQYF. In DNA form, the CDR3 reads TGTGCCAGCAGCTCGACAGGGGGCGCCTTTAACGAGCAGTACTTC.

The chain recombines TRBV10-1 with TRBJ2-3; D might be TRBD1 (6 bases). Per the germline V gene, CDR1 is WNHNN and CDR2 is SYGVQD (reference sequence). Trimming left V 3 bases short and J 6 bases short, with 13 bases between. The CDR3 length is 14 residues. CDR3 sequence: CASSETGKSDTQYF. The CDR3 nucleotides are TGCGCCAGCAGTGAAACAGGGAAGTCCGATACGCAGTATTTT.

This chain joins TRBV5-1 and TRBJ1-1; D is ambiguous. V was pared by 0 bases and J by 10 bases, with 13 bases between. The CDR3 loop spans 13 amino acids. The V gene's germline CDR1 is SGHRS and CDR2 YFSETQ. CDR3 residues: CASSLASRSSAFF. CDR3 nucleotides: TGCGCCAGCAGCTTGGCCTCTAGGTCATCAGCTTTCTTT.

The chain joins TRBV11-3 to TRBJ1-4; 7 bases match TRBD1. The length of the CDR3 is 16 residues. Germline CDR1 is SGHNT and CDR2 is YENEEA. V trimming: 3 bases; J trimming: 4 bases; junction bases outside the gene matches: 8. The CDR3 bases are TGTGCCAGCAGCTTCCACAGGGGCCCCTTTAATGAAAAACTGTTTTTT. It translates to CASSFHRGPFNEKLFF.

This clone was observed a single time. J is TRBJ1-2 and V is TRBV6-6; D unresolved. The V and J ends lost 2 bases and 1 base respectively, with 5 bases between them. CDR1 and CDR2 from the germline V gene are MNHNY and SVGAGI (reference sequence). CDR3 size: 13 residues. This chain's CDR3 is CASSYVINYGYTF. CDR3 nucleotide sequence: TGTGCCAGCAGTTACGTTATTAACTATGGCTACACCTTC.

The V and J genes are TRBV6-5 and TRBJ1-1; D might be TRBD1 (5 bases). Trimming removed 4 bases at V and 10 bases at J, with 16 bases between. The germline gives CDR1 MNHEY, CDR2 SVGAGI. This CDR3 is 13 amino acids long. The CDR3 sequence is CASSFRGGGRAFF. Written as DNA, the CDR3 is TGTGCCAGCAGTTTTAGGGGCGGGGGGAGAGCTTTCTTT.

This chain connects TRBV27 to TRBJ2-1, with 8 nucleotides matching TRBD2. The CDR3 extends over 15 amino acids. CDR1 is MNHEY and CDR2 is SMNVEV in the germline V gene (reference sequence). J gave up 2 bases and V 8 bases, and 8 bases lay outside the gene matches. CDR3 DNA sequence: TGTGCCAGCTGGGAGGCCGGGGGGGCCTACAATGAGCAGTTCTTC. Translating it yields CASWEAGGAYNEQFF.

In this sample, this clone turned up once. The rearrangement links TRBV7-9 to TRBJ2-2; TRBD1 aligns across 9 bases. The germline gives CDR1 SEHNR, CDR2 FQNEAQ (reference sequence). The CDR3 is 16 residues long. The V gene end was trimmed by 5 bases and the J gene end by 5 bases; junction bases not matched to a gene: 9. This CDR3 reads CASSIGTGFFTGELFF. The DNA for the CDR3 is TGTGCCAGCAGCATTGGGACAGGGTTTTTTACCGGGGAGCTGTTTTTT.

A few counts support this clone. J is TRBJ2-7 and V is TRBV5-1; D perhaps matches TRBD2 (5 bases). The germline V and J ends were trimmed by 0 bases and 7 bases, with 14 bases remaining between them. CDR3 length: 14 amino acids. CDR1 is SGHRS and CDR2 is YFSETQ in the germline V gene. The CDR3 bases are TGCGCCAGCAGCTTGGGCGCCACCGGGGAAGAGCAGTACTTC. Its translation: CASSLGATGEEQYF.

The genes are TRBV5-8 and TRBJ2-7; no clear D gene. With 4 bases removed from V and 4 bases from J, the gap between germline ends came to 6 bases. The CDR3 runs to 11 residues. In germline, CDR1 is SGHTS, CDR2 YDEGEE. This CDR3 reads CASSLGYEQYF. CDR3 DNA sequence: TGTGCCAGCAGCCTGGGGTACGAGCAGTACTTC.

Comment on this clone: In the same sample, other DNA sequences code for this CDR3. This chain uses TRBV7-3 with TRBJ2-3, with a weak D call TRBD2 (6 bases). Looked up from germline, CDR1 is SGHTA and CDR2 is FQGTGA. The CDR3 spans 15 residues. Trimming removed 4 bases from V and 1 base from J, with 12 bases in between. The CDR3 sequence: CASSSYSGRTDTQYF. The DNA of the CDR3 is TGTGCCAGCAGCTCCTATAGCGGACGCACAGATACGCAGTATTTT.

This rearrangement joins TRBV4-1 to TRBJ2-3; 13 nucleotides align to TRBD2. With V trimmed by 1 base and J by 2 bases, 6 bases remained unmatched. Germline V CDR1 and CDR2: MGHRA, YSYEKL. The CDR3 consists of 18 residues. Here the CDR3 DNA reads TGCGCCAGCAGCCAAGTAGGACTAGCGGGGGAGAACACAGATACGCAGTATTTT. Its protein is CASSQVGLAGENTDTQYF.

The chain recombines TRBV25-1 with TRBJ2-1, with D unclear. Trimming pared 3 bases from V and 4 bases from J, leaving 16 bases between. The CDR3 is made up of 16 amino acids. CDR1 is MGHDK and CDR2 is SYGVNS in the germline V gene. CDR3 sequence reads: CASSEIRASEYNEQFF. The CDR3 coding sequence is TGTGCCAGCAGTGAGATTCGGGCGTCGGAATACAATGAGCAGTTCTTC.

The genes are TRBV10-2 and TRBJ1-5; maybe TRBD1 (5 bases). The CDR3 has 15 amino acids. The V gene lost 5 bases and the J gene lost 2 bases, with 13 bases spanning the gap. The germline V gene encodes CDR1 WSHSY and CDR2 SAAADI. As DNA, the CDR3 is TGCGCCAGCAGTAGTCTCAGGGCTGGCAATCAGCCCCAGCATTTT. It encodes CASSSLRAGNQPQHF.

J is TRBJ2-7 and V is TRBV5-1; a weak D match, TRBD1 (6 bases). Trimming left V 0 bases short and J 5 bases short, with 12 bases between. Germline V CDR1 and CDR2: SGHRS, YFSETQ. The CDR3 has 14 amino acids. In DNA, the CDR3 is TGCGCCAGCAGCTTGGGGGACATCGGGGACGAGCAGTACTTC. This sequence encodes CASSLGDIGDEQYF.

This clone was recorded a few times. V gene TRBV6-4 combines with J gene TRBJ2-1; 9 bases match TRBD1. Losses at the gene ends were 0 bases for V and 7 bases for J; bases not matched to a gene: 7. The CDR3 has 16 amino acids. Germline lookup yields CDR1 MRHNA and CDR2 SNTAGT. The CDR3 DNA sequence: TGTGCCAGCAGTGACTCCGCCGGGACAGGGAATAATGAGCAGTTCTTC. Its translation: CASSDSAGTGNNEQFF.

The rearrangement links TRBV2 to TRBJ2-7; D is uncertain. The germline CDR1 and CDR2 sequences are SNHLY and FYNNEI. This CDR3 spans 13 amino acids. Trimming took 2 bases from V and 0 from J, leaving 5 bases between them. The CDR3 nucleotides are TGTGCCAGCAGTGAACCCTTCTCCTACGAGCAGTACTTC. It codes for CASSEPFSYEQYF.

This chain connects TRBV6-1 to TRBJ2-1, with a weak D call TRBD1 (5 bases). The V end was cut by 4 bases, the J end by 7 bases, with 8 bases between. The CDR3 totals 12 residues. CDR1 MNHNS and CDR2 SASEGT come from the germline V gene. The CDR3 DNA reads as TGTGCCAGCAGTGGGGGCCATAATGAGCAGTTCTTC. Translation: CASSGGHNEQFF.